A single sample gave rise to the 15 T cell receptor beta chains below, sequenced in a study of PD-1 blockade in classical Hodgkin lymphoma (TCRdb year 2020). What this sample's time point label stands for: cycle 4 day 1 (C4D1), after 5 to 7 weeks of nivolumab. Every trial patient had relapsed after autologous stem cell transplantation, and cohorts A, B and C differed in prior brentuximab vedotin exposure. Library construction relied on the immunoSEQ multiplex PCR assay. The table comes from immuneACCESS by way of TCRdb, which keeps in-frame sequences with V and J called. Part of the clones is missing from these tables; in studies checked, under half for an unresolved V gene and the rest for unknown reasons. The sample table contains 50,000 or so clones; only one count was recorded for around 76% of them. The ten largest clones take up 10% to 15% of the sample. Sequencing used peripheral blood mononuclear cells (PBMCs), obtained before the fourth cycle of nivolumab. The source is a human donor with classical Hodgkin lymphoma.

This rearrangement joins TRBV28 to TRBJ2-1; D is uncertain. V dropped 8 bases and J dropped 0 bases, with 17 bases sitting between them. This CDR3 comprises 16 residues. The germline V gene has CDR1 MDHEN and CDR2 SYDVKM. In DNA, the CDR3 is TGTGCCAGCCAGGCAGCCCAATATTACTCCTACAATGAGCAGTTCTTC. This translates into CASQAAQYYSYNEQFF.

This clone was seen only a few times. This chain connects TRBV9 to TRBJ2-7, with TRBD2 identical over 10 bases. The CDR3 is 14 amino acids. The ends lost 2 bases at V and 5 bases at J; junction bases unmatched: 4. From germline, CDR1 is SGDLS and CDR2 YYNGEE. The CDR3 bases are TGTGCCAGCAGCGTCGGACTAGCGGTTAACGAGCAGTACTTC. It translates to CASSVGLAVNEQYF.

The chain recombines TRBV21-1 with TRBJ2-1; whether TRBD1, the table's D call, matches the DNA was not checked. TRBV21-1 represents a pseudogene. The CDR3 totals 17 residues. This chain's CDR3 is CASSKTGTGASYNEQFF. The CDR3 nucleotides are TGTGCCAGCAGCAAGACGGGGACAGGGGCGAGCTACAATGAGCAGTTCTTC.

The rearrangement uses TRBV15 and TRBJ2-1, with 9 bases matching TRBD2. The length of the CDR3 is 15 residues. The J segment lost 5 bases and the V segment lost 1 base, leaving 3 bases of the junction unmatched. Germline V gene data show CDR1 as LNHNV and CDR2 as YYDKDF (reference sequence). The CDR3 DNA follows: TGTGCCACCAGCAGAGGGCCTAGCGGGGACAATGAGCAGTTCTTC. It specifies CATSRGPSGDNEQFF.

The chain employs TRBV7-6 and TRBJ1-5; no clear D gene. CDR1 is SGHVS and CDR2 is FNYEAQ in the germline V gene. The V end lost 5 bases, the J end lost 3 bases, and 23 bases lay between the germline ends. This CDR3 is built from 18 residues. CDR3 sequence: CASSPHPTSKGDNQPQHF. The CDR3 nucleotides are TGTGCCAGCAGCCCTCACCCCACTTCTAAGGGAGACAATCAGCCCCAGCATTTT. The full variable domain, with the rest looked up from reference TRBV7-6 and TRBJ1-5, is GAGVSQSPRYKVTKRGQDVALRCDPISGHVSLYWYRQALGQGPEFLTYFNYEAQQDKSGLPNDRFSAERPEGSISTLTIQRTEQRDSAMYRCASSPHPTSKGDNQPQHFGDGTRLSIL.

This clone came up once. The chain couples TRBV5-1 to TRBJ2-1; 7 bases are a match to TRBD2. The CDR3 runs 14 residues. The V and J ends lost 0 bases and 8 bases, in that order; junction bases with no gene match: 5. CDR1 SGHRS and CDR2 YFSETQ come from the germline V gene. In DNA, the CDR3 is TGCGCCAGCAGCTTGGCGCGGGAGAAGGATGAGCAGTTCTTC. Translating it yields CASSLAREKDEQFF.

The chain couples TRBV5-1 to TRBJ2-7; D might be TRBD1 (6 bases). The CDR3 runs 14 residues. V shed 0 bases and J shed 5 bases, with 12 bases lying between them. Germline V lookup: CDR1 SGHRS, CDR2 YFSETQ. CDR3 region: CASSLDLQGDEQYF. The CDR3 coding sequence is TGCGCCAGCAGCTTGGATTTACAGGGCGACGAGCAGTACTTC.

This chain uses TRBV29-1 with TRBJ2-7, with D uncertain. Germline V gene data show CDR1 as SQVTM and CDR2 as ANQGSEA. The CDR3 has 11 amino acids. V lost 4 bases, J lost 2 bases, and 6 bases lay in between. CDR3 bases: TGCAGCGTTGGCGGACCCTACGAGCAGTACTTC. It yields the protein CSVGGPYEQYF.

The V gene is TRBV19, the J gene TRBJ1-2; 10 positions match TRBD1. This CDR3 is built from 14 residues. V lost 6 bases, J lost 7 bases, and 8 bases stayed unmatched. Germline CDR1 and CDR2: LNHDA and SQIVND (reference sequence). This chain's CDR3 is CASSKTGGLRGYTF. The CDR3 DNA is TGTGCCAGTAGCAAGACAGGGGGCCTGCGTGGCTACACCTTC.

This rearrangement joins TRBV9 to TRBJ1-2; 10 nucleotides align to TRBD1. The junction had 5 bases not matched to a gene; V was cut back by 2 bases and J by 7 bases. Germline CDR1 and CDR2: SGDLS and YYNGEE. The CDR3 extends over 14 amino acids. The CDR3, as DNA: TGTGCCAGCAGCGTCCGACAGGGGGCGCCTGGCTACACCTTC. It is translated as CASSVRQGAPGYTF.

CDR3 bases: TGTGCCAGTAGAGTCTACAGGGCAACTAATGAAAAACTGTTTTTT. Translating it yields CASRVYRATNEKLFF. V usage is TRBV19 and J usage is TRBJ1-4; tentative D call: TRBD1 (6 bases). Germline CDR1 and CDR2: LNHDA and SQIVND (reference sequence). The CDR3 covers 15 residues. The ends were cut back, 6 bases at V and 0 bases at J, with 11 bases in the middle.

This clone was observed once. The J gene is TRBJ1-3, the V gene TRBV11-2; D uncertain. The ends were cut back, 6 bases at V and 0 bases at J, with 15 bases in the middle. CDR1 is SGHAT, CDR2 FQNNGV, per germline. The CDR3 is 16 residues long. CDR3 coding DNA: TGTGCCAGCAGATCGAAGGACTTTTACTCTGGAAACACCATATATTTT. It specifies CASRSKDFYSGNTIYF.

The rearrangement links TRBV28 to TRBJ2-1; D possibly corresponds to TRBD2 (5 bases). The ends were cut back, 3 bases at V and 7 bases at J, with 7 bases in the middle. The germline CDR1 and CDR2 sequences are MDHEN and SYDVKM. CDR3 length: 12 amino acids. CDR3 nucleotide sequence: TGTGCCAGCAGTTTGGGGAGAAATGAGCAGTTCTTC. It is translated as CASSLGRNEQFF.

This chain connects TRBV6-1 to TRBJ1-2; weak D call: TRBD1 (6 bases). The CDR3 runs to 12 residues. CDR1 is MNHNS and CDR2 is SASEGT in the germline V gene. V shed 7 bases and J shed 7 bases, with 13 bases lying between them. The CDR3 sequence is CASNGGGAGYTF. CDR3 bases: TGTGCCAGCAACGGGGGGGGCGCTGGCTACACCTTC.

The chain couples TRBV6-5 to TRBJ2-3, with D perhaps assigned TRBD1 or TRBD2 (6 bases each). This CDR3 spans 15 amino acids. Germline V CDR1 and CDR2: MNHEY, SVGAGI. Deletions cut 6 bases from V and 2 bases from J, with 15 bases between. The CDR3 is CASSIGGGLTDTQYF. CDR3 bases: TGTGCCAGCAGCATAGGGGGAGGCCTCACAGATACGCAGTATTTT.